Each of the 18 T cell receptor beta chains below was sequenced from the same sample in a study of blood T cell repertoires in COVID-19. Profiled with immunoSEQ multiplex PCR; TCRdb holds only in-frame clones, not every one. The sample has under 200,000 clones; over 75% are singletons. Sequences were obtained from PBMCs or T cells enriched from blood (not recorded which). These receptors came from a middle-aged man who had recovered from COVID-19.

The chain joins TRBV29-1 to TRBJ2-1; D is perhaps TRBD1 (6 bases). Trimming took 5 bases from V and 7 from J, leaving 18 bases between them. Germline CDR1 reads SQVTM; CDR2 reads ANQGSEA. The CDR3 extends over 14 amino acids. CDR3 sequence: CSVYGQSLGNEQFF. The DNA for the CDR3 is TGCAGCGTTTACGGACAGTCTTTAGGTAATGAGCAGTTCTTC.

The CDR3 DNA reads TGTGCCAGCAGAAATACGGACAGCCACAATCAGCCCCAGCATTTT. It translates to CASRNTDSHNQPQHF. The rearrangement uses TRBV6-5 and TRBJ1-5; D is possibly TRBD1 (6 bases). The CDR3 length is 15 residues. V lost 6 bases and J 3 bases, leaving 15 bases between the germline ends. In germline, CDR1 is MNHEY, CDR2 SVGAGI.

This clone was observed a few times. The chain recombines TRBV5-1 with TRBJ2-3; D call uncertain. The CDR3 totals 13 residues. Germline V CDR1 and CDR2: SGHRS, YFSETQ. V lost 5 bases, J lost 2 bases, and 9 bases lay in between. This CDR3 is CASSPEDTDTQYF. Here the CDR3 DNA reads TGCGCCAGCAGTCCAGAAGACACAGATACGCAGTATTTT.

The chain employs TRBV9 and TRBJ2-4; 12 nucleotides line up with TRBD2. CDR1 and CDR2 (germline): SGDLS, YYNGEE. V lost 0 bases and J lost 8; bases outside the gene matches: 6. This CDR3 comprises 16 residues. As DNA, the CDR3 is TGTGCCAGCAGCGTAGGCCTAGCGGGAGGGCAGGACATTCAGTACTTC. The encoded protein is CASSVGLAGGQDIQYF. Full variable domain (rest looked up from reference TRBV9 and TRBJ2-4): DSGVTQTPKHLITATGQRVTLRCSPRSGDLSVYWYQQSLDQGLQFLIQYYNGEERAKGNILERFSAQQFPDLHSELNLSSLELGDSALYFCASSVGLAGGQDIQYFGAGTRLSVL.

The chain is built from TRBV6-5 and TRBJ2-2, with 8 bases identical to TRBD2. V lost 6 bases and J lost 6; bases outside the gene matches: 6. Per the germline V gene, CDR1 is MNHEY and CDR2 is SVGAGI. The CDR3 has 14 amino acids. CDR3 sequence reads: CASRTGGPSGELFF. DNA of the CDR3: TGTGCCAGCAGGACGGGGGGGCCGTCCGGGGAGCTGTTTTTT.

This clone was found once. This chain uses TRBV5-1 with TRBJ2-3; 7 nucleotides align to TRBD2. The V segment lost 4 bases and the J segment 6 bases; nucleotides outside the gene matches: 5. From germline, CDR1 is SGHRS and CDR2 YFSETQ. The CDR3 runs 13 residues. The CDR3, as DNA: TGCGCCAGCAGCACGACTAGCCCCGATACGCAGTATTTT. Protein sequence: CASSTTSPDTQYF.

The chain has TRBV12-3 or TRBV12-4 and TRBJ2-3; TRBD1 agrees at 8 bases. V lost 6 bases to trimming and J lost 4 bases; unmatched junction nucleotides: 3. The CDR3 is 13 amino acids. CDR3 region: CASSKTGADTQYF. CDR3 in DNA: TGTGCCAGCAGCAAGACAGGGGCAGATACGCAGTATTTT.

The chain links TRBV12-3 or TRBV12-4 to TRBJ1-2, with 7 bases identical to TRBD1. The CDR3 runs to 13 residues. With 3 bases clipped from V and 8 bases from J, the junction kept 6 bases outside the gene matches. The CDR3: CASSFNRGHGYTF. The CDR3 coding sequence is TGTGCCAGCAGTTTTAATAGGGGGCACGGCTACACCTTC.

This sequence joins TRBV27 and TRBJ2-1; 15 nucleotides agree with TRBD2. The CDR3 runs 19 residues. Germline CDR1 MNHEY, CDR2 SMNVEV (reference sequence). The trim removed 5 bases at V and 8 bases at J, leaving 16 bases unmatched. CDR3 coding DNA: TGTGCCAGCAGTCCCACTCCGGGACTAGCGGGAGGTAGTCCCGATGAGCAGTTCTTC. Residues: CASSPTPGLAGGSPDEQFF.

This clone was found a few times. The chain employs TRBV19 and TRBJ2-1; 13 nucleotides agree with TRBD2. Germline CDR1 reads LNHDA; CDR2 reads SQIVND (reference sequence). The CDR3 has 15 amino acids. The V segment lost 4 bases and the J segment 7 bases; nucleotides outside the gene matches: 4. For the CDR3, the DNA is TGTGCCAGTAGTACGTGGACTAGCGGGGGTAATGAGCAGTTCTTC. Amino acid sequence: CASSTWTSGGNEQFF.

This chain connects TRBV19 to TRBJ2-2; possible D gene TRBD1, 6 bases. There are 14 residues in the CDR3. V was clipped by 6 bases and J by 3 bases, with 11 bases between them. Germline assignment: CDR1 LNHDA and CDR2 SQIVND (reference sequence). The DNA of the CDR3 is TGTGCCAGTAGACTAGGGGGAGACACCGGGGAGCTGTTTTTT. It encodes CASRLGGDTGELFF.

The rearrangement joins TRBV21-1 to TRBJ2-7; the table names TRBD2, a call not compared with the DNA. TRBV21-1 is described as a pseudogene. The CDR3 has 13 amino acids. The CDR3 sequence: CASSAKPGCEQYF. The CDR3 DNA reads TGTGCCAGCAGCGCCAAACCGGGGTGCGAGCAGTACTTC.

The chain joins TRBV3-1 (or the pseudogene TRBV3-2) to TRBJ2-1; D possibly corresponds to TRBD1 (5 bases). The germline CDR1 and CDR2 sequences are LGHDT and YNNKEL (reference sequence). V was clipped by 1 base and J by 7 bases, with 20 bases between them. The CDR3 length is 17 residues. As DNA, the CDR3 is TGTGCCAGCAGCCAAGGATTACAGGAGCCCCTAGGGAATGAGCAGTTCTTC. This gives the protein CASSQGLQEPLGNEQFF.

The CDR3 reads CASSFLQGAAGEQYF. The CDR3 bases are TGTGCCAGCAGCTTCCTCCAGGGGGCCGCTGGGGAGCAGTACTTC. The V gene is TRBV11-2, the J gene TRBJ2-7; 8 bases fit TRBD1. CDR3 length equals 15 residues. Germline V gives CDR1 SGHAT, CDR2 FQNNGV. V dropped 3 bases and J dropped 7; count of bases not matched to a gene: 11.

The gene calls are TRBV6-5 and TRBJ1-5; D unclear. Germline assignment: CDR1 MNHEY and CDR2 SVGAGI. The CDR3 consists of 15 residues. Trimming took 4 bases from V and 6 from J, leaving 16 bases between them. The CDR3: CASSLARESGQPQHF. CDR3 in DNA: TGTGCCAGCAGTTTAGCCCGGGAGTCGGGTCAGCCCCAGCATTTT.

The genes are TRBV2 and TRBJ1-4; D remains ambiguous. V was pared by 8 bases and J by 7 bases, with 17 bases between. The length of the CDR3 is 14 residues. CDR1 is SNHLY, CDR2 FYNNEI, per germline. The CDR3 DNA reads TGTGCCAGCCAGGAAGCTGACCCTTCTGAAAAACTGTTTTTT. This encodes CASQEADPSEKLFF. Looking up the rest from reference TRBV2 and TRBJ1-4 gives the full variable domain: EPEVTQTPSHQVTQMGQEVILRCVPISNHLYFYWYRQILGQKVEFLVSFYNNEISEKSEIFDDQFSVERPDGSNFTLKIRSTKLEDSAMYFCASQEADPSEKLFFGSGTQLSVL.

The chain employs TRBV6-2 or TRBV6-3 and TRBJ2-3, with D maybe TRBD1 (6 bases). The CDR3 has 16 amino acids. From germline, CDR1 is MNHEY and CDR2 SVGEGT. The germline V and J ends were trimmed by 3 bases and 1 base, with 14 bases remaining between them. The CDR3: CASSYRAGDRTDTQYF. The DNA of the CDR3 is TGTGCCAGCAGTTATCGAGCAGGGGACCGCACAGATACGCAGTATTTT.

V and J are TRBV7-9 and TRBJ2-5, with D perhaps matching TRBD1 (6 bases). CDR3 length equals 14 residues. Deletions cut 2 bases from V and 3 bases from J, with 10 bases between. Germline V gene data show CDR1 as SEHNR and CDR2 as FQNEAQ (reference sequence). The CDR3 protein is CASSLSQGKETQYF. DNA of the CDR3: TGTGCCAGCAGCTTAAGTCAGGGGAAAGAGACCCAGTACTTC.